The 10 T cell receptor beta chains in this list originate from one sample, sequenced in a study of cytomegalovirus exposure and HLA in healthy donors. TCRdb keeps only in-frame clones here, not all; method: immunoSEQ multiplex PCR. This sample has around 58,000 clones, with about 89% found just once. The source material was PBMCs. The receptor set was obtained from a woman aged 18-30 years in good health and CMV-seronegative.

The chain is built from TRBV10-3 and TRBJ2-7; 14 positions agree with TRBD2. The CDR3 spans 19 residues. CDR1 is ENHRY, CDR2 SYGVKD, per germline. The V and J ends lost 5 bases and 1 base, in that order; junction bases with no gene match: 13. This CDR3 reads CAISFTGTSGSTGSYEQYF. The DNA for the CDR3 is TGTGCCATCAGTTTTACCGGGACTAGCGGGAGCACCGGGTCCTACGAGCAGTACTTC.

This chain uses TRBV5-1 with TRBJ2-5; 7 bases are a match to TRBD2. Germline lookup yields CDR1 SGHRS and CDR2 YFSETQ. Trimming took 3 bases from V and 0 from J; bases not matched to a gene: 8. The CDR3 runs 16 residues. The CDR3 protein is CASSSLMGGYQETQYF. As DNA, the CDR3 is TGCGCCAGCAGCTCCCTGATGGGGGGGTACCAAGAGACCCAGTACTTC. Full variable domain (missing parts from reference TRBV5-1 and TRBJ2-5): KAGVTQTPRYLIKTRGQQVTLSCSPISGHRSVSWYQQTPGQGLQFLFEYFSETQRNKGNFPGRFSGRQFSNSRSEMNVSTLELGDSALYLCASSSLMGGYQETQYFGPGTRLLVL.

The chain links TRBV13 to TRBJ2-7; 7 positions match TRBD2. V dropped 1 base and J dropped 6; count of bases not matched to a gene: 3. The CDR3 extends over 13 amino acids. Germline CDR1 PRHDT, CDR2 FYEKMQ (reference sequence). CDR3 sequence: CASSLAGGSEQYF. In DNA, the CDR3 is TGTGCCAGCAGCTTAGCGGGAGGATCCGAGCAGTACTTC. Variable domain in full (rest from reference TRBV13 and TRBJ2-7): AAGVIQSPRHLIKEKRETATLKCYPIPRHDTVYWYQQGPGQDPQFLISFYEKMQSDKGSIPDRFSAQQFSDYHSELNMSSLELGDSALYFCASSLAGGSEQYFGPGTRLTVT.

V and J are TRBV28 and TRBJ2-5; no clear D. The ends were cut back, 2 bases at V and 10 bases at J, with 11 bases in the middle. The CDR3 contains 12 residues. Germline lookup yields CDR1 MDHEN and CDR2 SYDVKM. In DNA form, the CDR3 reads TGTGCCAGCAGTTTACTCTCGCGCATCCAGTACTTC. Amino acids: CASSLLSRIQYF. The full variable domain, rest sourced from reference TRBV28 and TRBJ2-5, is DVKVTQSSRYLVKRTGEKVFLECVQDMDHENMFWYRQDPGLGLRLIYFSYDVKMKEKGDIPEGYSVSREKKERFSLILESASTNQTSMYLCASSLLSRIQYFGPGTRLLVL.

The chain is built from TRBV28 and TRBJ1-1; D ambiguous. CDR3 length equals 12 residues. Germline V lookup: CDR1 MDHEN, CDR2 SYDVKM. V dropped 3 bases and J dropped 5 bases, with 7 bases sitting between them. The DNA for the CDR3 is TGTGCCAGCAGTTTGTTACAAACTGAAGCTTTCTTT. Translating it yields CASSLLQTEAFF.

For the CDR3, the DNA is TGTGCCTGGAGTGAACAGGGATACGAGCAGTACTTC. Its protein is CAWSEQGYEQYF. This rearrangement joins TRBV30 to TRBJ2-7; D is possibly TRBD1 (6 bases). The CDR3 is made up of 12 amino acids. Germline V gene data show CDR1 as GTSNPN and CDR2 as SVGIG (reference sequence). The V end lost 1 base, the J end lost 4 bases, and 8 bases lay between the germline ends.

The genes are TRBV11-2 and TRBJ2-3; 7 bases agree with TRBD2. Germline V gene data show CDR1 as SGHAT and CDR2 as FQNNGV. The length of the CDR3 is 15 residues. Trimming took 7 bases from V and 5 from J; bases not matched to a gene: 12. The CDR3 nucleotides read TGTGCCAGCACCCGACTAGCTCACTTCTTAGATACGCAGTATTTT. Translated, it gives CASTRLAHFLDTQYF.

The rearrangement links TRBV30 to TRBJ2-1, with TRBD2 matching 10 bases. Trimming removed 4 bases from V and 4 bases from J; junction bases left unmatched: 7. Germline loops: CDR1 GTSNPN, CDR2 SVGIG (reference sequence). The CDR3 covers 15 residues. The CDR3 sequence: CAWNAGTSAYNEQFF. CDR3 nucleotides: TGTGCCTGGAATGCCGGGACTAGCGCTTACAATGAGCAGTTCTTC. Filled out from reference TRBV30 and TRBJ2-1, the complete variable domain reads SQTIHQWPATLVQPVGSPLSLECTVEGTSNPNLYWYRQAAGRGLQLLFYSVGIGQISSEVPQNLSASRPQDRQFILSSKKLLLSDSGFYLCAWNAGTSAYNEQFFGPGTRLTVL.

This sequence joins TRBV18 and TRBJ2-1; 8 nucleotides align to TRBD2. V lost 3 bases and J lost 0; bases outside the gene matches: 7. Germline CDR1 reads KGHSH; CDR2 reads LQKENI. This CDR3 contains 17 residues. This CDR3 is CASSPAVSGSSYNEQFF. The DNA of the CDR3 is TGTGCCAGCTCACCGGCTGTGAGCGGGAGCTCCTACAATGAGCAGTTCTTC.

This rearrangement joins TRBV25-1 to TRBJ2-5; 7 bases align to TRBD2. The CDR3 is 18 amino acids. The V gene's germline CDR1 is MGHDK and CDR2 SYGVNS. The V segment lost 1 base and the J segment 1 base; nucleotides outside the gene matches: 12. The CDR3 reads CASSEWGGLAAPQETQYF. The CDR3 DNA is TGTGCCAGCAGTGAATGGGGTGGTCTAGCGGCCCCCCAAGAGACCCAGTACTTC.